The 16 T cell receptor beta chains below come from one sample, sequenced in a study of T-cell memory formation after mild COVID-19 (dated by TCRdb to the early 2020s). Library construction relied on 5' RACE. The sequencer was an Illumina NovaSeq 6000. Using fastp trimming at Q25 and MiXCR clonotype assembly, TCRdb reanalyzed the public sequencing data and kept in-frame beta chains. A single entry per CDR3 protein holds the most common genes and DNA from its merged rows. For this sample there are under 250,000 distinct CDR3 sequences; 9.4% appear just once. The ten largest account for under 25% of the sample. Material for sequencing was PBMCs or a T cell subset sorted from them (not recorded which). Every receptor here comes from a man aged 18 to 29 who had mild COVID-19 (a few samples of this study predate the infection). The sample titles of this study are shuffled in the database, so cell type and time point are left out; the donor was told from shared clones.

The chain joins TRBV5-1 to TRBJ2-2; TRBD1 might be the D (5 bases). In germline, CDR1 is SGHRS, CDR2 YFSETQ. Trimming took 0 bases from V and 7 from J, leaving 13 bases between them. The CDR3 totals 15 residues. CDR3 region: CASSLAAGAGGELFF. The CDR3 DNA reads TGCGCCAGCAGCTTGGCCGCTGGGGCCGGCGGGGAGCTGTTTTTT.

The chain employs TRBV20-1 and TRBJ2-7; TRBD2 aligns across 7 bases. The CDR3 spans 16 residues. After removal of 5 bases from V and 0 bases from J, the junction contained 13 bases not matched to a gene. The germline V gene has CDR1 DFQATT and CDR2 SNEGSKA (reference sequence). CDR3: CSAVHLLRGTSYEQYF. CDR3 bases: TGCAGTGCTGTCCACCTTTTGCGGGGGACCTCCTACGAGCAGTACTTC.

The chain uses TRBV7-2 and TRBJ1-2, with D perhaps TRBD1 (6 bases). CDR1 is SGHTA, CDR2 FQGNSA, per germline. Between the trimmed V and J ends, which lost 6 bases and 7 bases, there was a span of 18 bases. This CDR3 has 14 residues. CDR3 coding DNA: TGTGCCAGCAGTCAGACCGCAGGGGTGGTTGGCTACACCTTC. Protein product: CASSQTAGVVGYTF.

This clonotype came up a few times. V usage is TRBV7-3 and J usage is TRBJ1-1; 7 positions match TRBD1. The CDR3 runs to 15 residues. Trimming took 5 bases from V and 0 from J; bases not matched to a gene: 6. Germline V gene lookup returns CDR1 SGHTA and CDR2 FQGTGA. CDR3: CASSPVGGMNTEAFF. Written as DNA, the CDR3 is TGTGCCAGCAGCCCGGTAGGGGGCATGAACACTGAAGCTTTCTTT.

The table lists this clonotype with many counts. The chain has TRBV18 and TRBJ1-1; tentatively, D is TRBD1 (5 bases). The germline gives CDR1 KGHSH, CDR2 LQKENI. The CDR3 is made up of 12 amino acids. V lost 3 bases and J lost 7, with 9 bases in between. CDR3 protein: CASSPMTVEAFF. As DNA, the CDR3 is TGTGCCAGCTCACCCATGACAGTTGAAGCTTTCTTT. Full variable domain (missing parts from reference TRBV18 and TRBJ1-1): NAGVMQNPRHLVRRRGQEARLRCSPMKGHSHVYWYRQLPEEGLKFMVYLQKENIIDESGMPKERFSAEFPKEGPSILRIQQVVRGDSAAYFCASSPMTVEAFFGQGTRLTVV.

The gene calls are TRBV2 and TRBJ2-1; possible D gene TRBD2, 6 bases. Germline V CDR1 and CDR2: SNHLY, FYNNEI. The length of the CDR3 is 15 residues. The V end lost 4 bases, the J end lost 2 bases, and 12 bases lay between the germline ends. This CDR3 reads CASSAWGLPYNEQFF. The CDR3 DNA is TGTGCCAGCAGTGCGTGGGGACTCCCCTACAATGAGCAGTTCTTC.

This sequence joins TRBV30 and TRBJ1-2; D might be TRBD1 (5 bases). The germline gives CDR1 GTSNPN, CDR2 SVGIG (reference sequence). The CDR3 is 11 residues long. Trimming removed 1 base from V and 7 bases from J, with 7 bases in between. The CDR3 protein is CAWSEGVGYTF. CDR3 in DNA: TGTGCCTGGAGTGAAGGGGTTGGCTACACCTTC.

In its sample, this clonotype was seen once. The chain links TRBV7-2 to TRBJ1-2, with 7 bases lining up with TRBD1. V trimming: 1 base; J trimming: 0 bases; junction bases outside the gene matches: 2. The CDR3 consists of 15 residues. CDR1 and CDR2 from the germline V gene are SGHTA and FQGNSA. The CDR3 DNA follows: TGTGCCAGCAGCTTAGACGGGACAGCTAACTATGGCTACACCTTC. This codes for CASSLDGTANYGYTF.

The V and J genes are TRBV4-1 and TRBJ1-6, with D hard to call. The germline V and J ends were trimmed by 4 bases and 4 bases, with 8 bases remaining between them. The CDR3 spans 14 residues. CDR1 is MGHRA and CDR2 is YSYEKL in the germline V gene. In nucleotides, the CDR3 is TGCGCCAGCAGCCCTCACGGGTATAATTCACCCCTCCACTTT. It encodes CASSPHGYNSPLHF.

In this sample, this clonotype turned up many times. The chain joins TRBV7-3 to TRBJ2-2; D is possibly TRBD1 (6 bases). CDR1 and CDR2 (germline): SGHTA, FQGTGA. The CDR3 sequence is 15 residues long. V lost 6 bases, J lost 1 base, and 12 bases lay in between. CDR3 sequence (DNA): TGTGCCAGCAGGCCGTCCAGGGGGAACACCGGGGAGCTGTTTTTT. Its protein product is CASRPSRGNTGELFF.

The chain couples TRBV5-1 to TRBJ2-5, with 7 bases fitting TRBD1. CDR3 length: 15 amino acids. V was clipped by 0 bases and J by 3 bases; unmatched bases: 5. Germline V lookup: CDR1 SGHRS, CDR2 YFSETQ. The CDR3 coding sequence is TGCGCCAGCAGCTTGGGACGAACAGGGGAAGAGACCCAGTACTTC. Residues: CASSLGRTGEETQYF.

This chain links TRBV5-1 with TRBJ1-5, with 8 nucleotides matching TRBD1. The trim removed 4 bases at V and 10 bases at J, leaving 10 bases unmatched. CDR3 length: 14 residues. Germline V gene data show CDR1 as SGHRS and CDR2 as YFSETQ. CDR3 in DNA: TGCGCCAGCAGCGATGAGGACAGGGTCTTTCCCCAGCATTTT. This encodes CASSDEDRVFPQHF.

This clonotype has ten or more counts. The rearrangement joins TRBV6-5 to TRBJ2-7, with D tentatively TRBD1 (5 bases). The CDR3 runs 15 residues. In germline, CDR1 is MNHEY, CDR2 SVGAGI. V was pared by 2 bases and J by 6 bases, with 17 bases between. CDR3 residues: CASSYRQTAGVEQYF. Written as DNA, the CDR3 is TGTGCCAGCAGTTACCGGCAGACAGCCGGTGTCGAGCAGTACTTC.

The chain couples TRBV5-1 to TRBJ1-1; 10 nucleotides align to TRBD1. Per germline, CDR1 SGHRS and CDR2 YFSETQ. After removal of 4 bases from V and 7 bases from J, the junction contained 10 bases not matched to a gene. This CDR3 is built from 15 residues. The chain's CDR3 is CASSVTGQGVGEAFF. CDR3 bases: TGCGCCAGCAGCGTGACTGGACAGGGGGTTGGTGAAGCTTTCTTT.

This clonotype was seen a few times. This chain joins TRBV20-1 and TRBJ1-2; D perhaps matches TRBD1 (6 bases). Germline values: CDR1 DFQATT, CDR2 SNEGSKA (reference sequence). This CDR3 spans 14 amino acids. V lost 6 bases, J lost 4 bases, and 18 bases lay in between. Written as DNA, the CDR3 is TGCAGTGCCCAACCAGAGGGGGGGGGCTATGGCTACACCTTC. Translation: CSAQPEGGGYGYTF.

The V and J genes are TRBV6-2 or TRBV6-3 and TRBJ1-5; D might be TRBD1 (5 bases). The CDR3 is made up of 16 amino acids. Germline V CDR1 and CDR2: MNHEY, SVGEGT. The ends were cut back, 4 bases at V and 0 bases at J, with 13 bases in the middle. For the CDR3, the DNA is TGTGCCAGCAGTTCCGGTAGGGGATATAGCAATCAGCCCCAGCATTTT. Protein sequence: CASSSGRGYSNQPQHF.